This T cell receptor (beta chain) was recovered during a study of vaccination and CD4 T cells after COVID-19. Across the whole study: Stimulation of the cells used overlapping spike peptide pools from SARS-CoV-2 and from the common cold coronaviruses HCoV-NL63, HCoV-OC43 and HCoV-229E.

In this sample, this clonotype turned up once. Its antigen remains unidentified. CDR1 MNHNS and CDR2 SASEGT come from the germline V gene. Trimming at V came to 5 bases and at J to 0 bases, leaving 7 bases not matched to a gene. The length of the CDR3 is 16 residues. Treatment noted: roughly 11-day PBMC culture with coronavirus spike peptide pools or control peptides (ViraFEST assay). Oncomine TCR Beta short-read sequencing was applied to DNA from cultured CD4+ T cells. In TCRdb, the PCR reads were re-called with MiXCR into one record per CDR3 protein. The sample has 4,500 or so distinct CDR3 sequences; 78% are singletons.

The sample was CD4+ T cells from blood, cultured in vitro. The source of this sequence is a human donor who had recovered from COVID-19. V usage is TRBV6-1 and J usage is TRBJ1-5; 7 bases agree with TRBD1. DNA for the CDR3: TGTGCCAGCAGTAGACAGGGTTCTTATAGCAATCAGCCCCAGCATTTT. Translating gives CASSRQGSYSNQPQHF.